This T cell receptor (beta chain) was captured by sequencing in a study of blood T cell repertoires in COVID-19. Clones were read by immunoSEQ multiplex PCR, and TCRdb kept only the in-frame ones, dropping some. The profile covers about 160,000 clones, with about 89% appearing a single time and 5.5% to 7.5% taken by the ten largest. Germline CDR1 reads MDHEN; CDR2 reads SYDVKM. The junction had 7 bases not matched to a gene; V was cut back by 6 bases and J by 2 bases. This CDR3 region has 16 residues. The chain combines TRBV28 with TRBJ2-3, with 11 bases fitting TRBD2. The receptor was isolated from a man older than 75 with acute or convalescent COVID-19. Source material: peripheral blood. The CDR3 DNA reads TGTGCCAGCAGACCCTTAGCGGGGGGGGACACAGATACGCAGTATTTT. It encodes CASRPLAGGDTDTQYF.